Shown below are 9 T cell receptor beta chains from a single sample sequenced in a study of T cells after posttransplantation cyclophosphamide. The data were produced by immunoSEQ multiplex PCR, yet TCRdb's version contains in-frame clones alone and is incomplete. The table lists some 50,000 clones, with no singletons. The sequenced sample consisted of PBMCs. These receptors were taken from a man between 40 and 49 years old in good health, CMV-negative, and a related stem cell transplant donor.

This clone was observed many times. V gene TRBV21-1 combines with J gene TRBJ1-5; the D call TRBD1 from the table was never checked on the DNA. TRBV21-1 is classified as a pseudogene. There are 19 residues in the CDR3. The CDR3 coding sequence is TGTGCCAGCAGCCCTCAAACTCTGCAGGGATCCTATAGCAATCAGCCCCAGCATTTT. This codes for CASSPQTLQGSYSNQPQHF.

This clone has at least ten counts. The V and J genes are TRBV19 and TRBJ1-5; maybe TRBD1 (5 bases). Germline V gene sequence: CDR1 LNHDA, CDR2 SQIVND (reference sequence). The length of the CDR3 is 15 residues. V lost 2 bases, J lost 11 bases, and 19 bases lay in between. The CDR3 bases are TGTGCCAGTAGTATATTGACAGTGCGGGGGGAAGCCCAGCATTTT. Translation: CASSILTVRGEAQHF.

This clone was seen ten or more times. This chain joins TRBV7-9 and TRBJ1-1; TRBD1 might be the D (6 bases). The germline V gene encodes CDR1 SEHNR and CDR2 FQNEAQ (reference sequence). There are 12 residues in the CDR3. The germline V and J ends were trimmed by 5 bases and 8 bases, with 12 bases remaining between them. CDR3 amino acids: CASSINREEAFF. The CDR3 nucleotides are TGTGCCAGCAGCATTAACAGGGAGGAAGCTTTCTTT.

This clone was counted ten times or more. J is TRBJ2-1 and V is TRBV30; D perhaps matches TRBD2 (6 bases). The V and J ends lost 1 base and 0 bases respectively, with 10 bases between them. The germline CDR1 and CDR2 sequences are GTSNPN and SVGIG (reference sequence). This CDR3 has 15 amino acids. For the CDR3, the DNA is TGTGCCTGGAGTGCCCGGACTATCTCCTACAATGAGCAGTTCTTC. Its translation: CAWSARTISYNEQFF.

This clone was observed at least ten times. This chain uses TRBV7-9 with TRBJ2-5; D is ambiguous. The CDR3 is 12 residues long. Trimming removed 5 bases at V and 0 bases at J, with 4 bases between. The germline gives CDR1 SEHNR, CDR2 FQNEAQ (reference sequence). CDR3 sequence reads: CASSANQETQYF. The CDR3 DNA reads TGTGCCAGCAGCGCTAACCAAGAGACCCAGTACTTC.

The sample holds many counts of this clone. The rearrangement uses TRBV6-5 and TRBJ1-1, with D possibly TRBD1 on 6 matching bases. In germline, CDR1 is MNHEY, CDR2 SVGAGI. V lost 0 bases to trimming and J lost 4 bases, with 12 bases between them. The CDR3 runs to 15 residues. For the CDR3, the DNA is TGTGCCAGCAGTTACTCGTCAGGGGCGCTCACTGAAGCTTTCTTT. Amino acid sequence: CASSYSSGALTEAFF.

Many counts were recorded for this clone. The chain recombines TRBV30 with TRBJ1-4; no definite D call. The J call is doubtful: the DNA matches TRBJ2-2 better. CDR1 is GTSNPN, CDR2 SVGIG, per germline (reference sequence). The CDR3 runs 11 residues. CDR3 region: CAWSVGGELFF. CDR3 coding DNA: TGTGCCTGGAGTGTAGGCGGGGAGCTGTTTTTT.

This clone was picked up many times. The rearrangement links TRBV6-5 to TRBJ1-1; 8 bases are a match to TRBD1. The CDR3 extends over 14 amino acids. Germline CDR1 MNHEY, CDR2 SVGAGI. V trimming: 5 bases; J trimming: 5 bases; junction bases outside the gene matches: 7. The CDR3: CASSHPRGPTEAFF. The CDR3 nucleotides are TGTGCCAGCAGTCACCCCAGGGGGCCTACTGAAGCTTTCTTT.

This clone was detected a few times. The genes are TRBV6-1 and TRBJ1-1; D may be TRBD1 (5 bases). This CDR3 is built from 12 residues. V lost 8 bases and J 3 bases, leaving 10 bases between the germline ends. Germline lookup yields CDR1 MNHNS and CDR2 SASEGT. The CDR3 sequence: CASLGDDTEAFF. The DNA for the CDR3 is TGTGCCAGCTTAGGGGATGACACTGAAGCTTTCTTT.